The rows below give T cell receptor beta chains drawn from one sample of a study of spatial heterogeneity in lung cancer. TCRdb re-analysed the 5' RACE reads in MiXCR, keeping a single row per CDR3 protein. The sample lists over 85,000 distinct CDR3 sequences, just under 20% occurring once. The sample here was PBMCs, taken at follow-up. These receptors were collected from a male donor with early-stage non-small cell lung cancer. Both conserved end residues are part of each CDR3. Each record gives: clone size, D gene, J gene, V gene, CDR3 DNA, CDR3 protein. D genes are given only for firm matches. Not every row has a clone size; where given, it reads once, few, many or a size class.

.	TRBD1	TRBJ1-1	TRBV29-1	TGCAGCGTTGAACGAGACAGGGGAGCCACTGAAGCTTTCTTT	CSVERDRGATEAFF
many	.	TRBJ1-3	TRBV2	TGTGCCAGCAGTCGGACAGCGAGGGACACCATATATTTT	CASSRTARDTIYF
.	.	TRBJ1-3	TRBV5-1	TGCGCCAGCAGCCTCGCGAACCCAAACTCTGGAAACACCATATATTTT	CASSLANPNSGNTIYF
few	TRBD2	TRBJ2-3	TRBV4-3	TGCGCCAGCAGCCAAGGGTTGAGCGGGGTAGTCACAGATACGCAGTATTTT	CASSQGLSGVVTDTQYF
.	.	TRBJ2-3	TRBV6-2/TRBV6-3	TGTGCCAGCAGTTACGTCCCGCAAACGCAGTATTTT	CASSYVPQTQYF
few	.	TRBJ2-6	TRBV5-1	TGCGCCAGCAGCTTGGAGACAGGTAGCTCTGGGGCCAACGTCCTGACTTTC	CASSLETGSSGANVLTF
.	.	TRBJ1-1	TRBV6-5	TGTGCCAGCAGTTACCAGTTGGGGACTGAAGCTTTCTTT	CASSYQLGTEAFF
.	.	TRBJ1-6	TRBV5-6	TGTGCCAGCCATATCCAGGGGCGCTATAATTCACCCCTCCACTTT	CASHIQGRYNSPLHF
many	TRBD1	TRBJ1-1	TRBV20-1	TGCAGTGCCTCTGGCGGGCAGGGGGGAAACACTGAAGCTTTCTTT	CSASGGQGGNTEAFF
.	TRBD1	TRBJ2-6	TRBV5-6	TGTGCCAGCAGCTGGCGACAGGGGAGCTTCTCTGGGGCCAACGTCCTGACTTTC	CASSWRQGSFSGANVLTF
many	.	TRBJ2-7	TRBV4-2	TGTGCCAGCAGCCAGGGGACCGGGGACGAGCAGTACTTC	CASSQGTGDEQYF
few	.	TRBJ2-5	TRBV6-5	TGTGCCAGCAGTACGGATTGGACAACACAAGAGACCCAGTACTTC	CASSTDWTTQETQYF
.	.	TRBJ2-5	TRBV12-3/TRBV12-4	TGTGCCAGCAGACACGGGTGCCCGGACTTC	CASRHGCPDF
few	.	TRBJ1-1	TRBV18	TGTGCCAGCTCATCCCTAGGGCGTGGCGACACTGAAGCTTTCTTT	CASSSLGRGDTEAFF
once	.	TRBJ1-6	TRBV2	TGTGCCAGCAGTGAATGGTCCCCAGGAGCACCCCTCCACTTT	CASSEWSPGAPLHF
few	TRBD1	TRBJ1-5	TRBV20-1	TGCAGTGCTAGATCCCGGACAGGGGGGACTTTAAATCAGCCCCAGCATTTT	CSARSRTGGTLNQPQHF
many	.	TRBJ1-2	TRBV6-2/TRBV6-3	TGTGCCAGCAGTTCAACGTGGGGCGACTATGGCTACACCTTC	CASSSTWGDYGYTF
few	TRBD1	TRBJ2-2	TRBV2	TGTGCCAGCAGTGCTGACAGGGGGCACACCGGGGAGCTGTTTTTT	CASSADRGHTGELFF
few	.	TRBJ2-7	TRBV10-3	TGTGCCGCCCAGGGGTACTACGAGCAGTACTTC	CAAQGYYEQYF
few	TRBD1	TRBJ2-7	TRBV5-1	TGCGCCAGCACCCGGACAGGGGACCTCTACGAGCAGTACTTC	CASTRTGDLYEQYF
.	.	TRBJ2-7	TRBV5-1	TGCGCCAGCTGCTTGGAAGACTTCTCCTACGAGCAGTACTTC	CASCLEDFSYEQYF
few	TRBD1	TRBJ2-5	TRBV2	TGTGCCAGCCTACCGTGGGAGACAGGGCGACAAGAGACCCAGTACTTC	CASLPWETGRQETQYF
many	TRBD1	TRBJ1-6	TRBV10-3	TGTGCCATCAGTGTTGAGGGGGCCGGTAGATCACCCCTCCACTTT	CAISVEGAGRSPLHF
many	.	TRBJ1-5	TRBV20-1	TGCAGTGCTAGAGAACAGTACAATCAGCCCCAGCATTTT	CSAREQYNQPQHF
.	TRBD1	TRBJ2-2	TRBV9	TGTGCCAGCAGCGATGAGACAGGGGTCACCGGGGAGCTGTTTTTT	CASSDETGVTGELFF
few	TRBD1	TRBJ1-4	TRBV6-1	TGTGCCAGCAGCCCCCAGGGGGCGTTAAAGGAAAAACTGTTTTTT	CASSPQGALKEKLFF
many	TRBD1	TRBJ2-1	TRBV5-1	TGCGCCAGCAGCTTGGAGAGGACAGGGAAGTTCTTC	CASSLERTGKFF
.	TRBD1	TRBJ2-7	TRBV5-5	TGTGCCAGCAGCTTGGTTTGGAACAGGGGGCACGAGCAGTACTTC	CASSLVWNRGHEQYF
few	TRBD2	TRBJ2-5	TRBV7-2	TGTGCCAGCAGCGACGGGACTAGCGGGAAGCAGACCCAGTACTTC	CASSDGTSGKQTQYF
many	.	TRBJ1-4	TRBV3-1	TGTGCCAGCAGTCTCTCAAGGGGGAGCTCCCTCGGGGAAAAACTGTTTTTT	CASSLSRGSSLGEKLFF
many	.	TRBJ1-1	TRBV12-3/TRBV12-4	TGTGCCAGCAGTTTTCCTGGGGAAGCTTTCTTT	CASSFPGEAFF
.	TRBD1	TRBJ1-3	TRBV7-2	TGTGCCAGCAGCCTAGCCGGGACAGGGGCGGCGGGAAACACCATATATTTT	CASSLAGTGAAGNTIYF
.	TRBD2	TRBJ2-1	TRBV20-1	TGCAGTGCTAGAGGCCCCGGGGGGGGCAGCGATGAGCAGTTCTTC	CSARGPGGGSDEQFF
few	.	TRBJ2-2	TRBV6-5	TGTGCCAGCTCACCTAGGGGCACCGGGGAGCTGTTTTTT	CASSPRGTGELFF
few	.	TRBJ1-1	TRBV7-9	TGTGCCAGCAGCGTCATTGCGCCATCCACTGAAGCTTTCTTT	CASSVIAPSTEAFF
few	.	TRBJ1-1	TRBV7-2	TGTGCCAGCAGGCGCTCGACAGGCCTTCCCGTTGAAGCTTTCTTT	CASRRSTGLPVEAFF
few	.	TRBJ1-5	TRBV20-1	TGCAGTGCTAGTTCGGTAGATTCTAGCAATCAGCCCCAGCATTTT	CSASSVDSSNQPQHF